These 22 T cell receptor beta chains share one sample of origin, sequenced in a study of tumor-infiltrating lymphocytes in primary liver carcinoma. Extraction of RNA together with DNA used about 17-34 mg of unsorted bulk tissue. Total RNA (around 0.45 ug) served as template for TCR beta cDNA synthesis primed by a constant-region primer. A slightly modified ARM-PCR protocol with three nested multiplex PCR rounds produced these TCR beta libraries. The first two PCR rounds, approximately 10 cycles each, used TRBV1-TRBV30 forward primers and a C-beta reverse primer. Using its own MiXCR run on the multiplex PCR reads, TCRdb lists one record per CDR3 protein. The table records approximately 20,000 distinct CDR3 sequences, over 75% of them present only once. Sequencing input: liver tumor tissue from sampling region 1. Stated subset: tumor region T1, superior pole. These receptors were obtained from a woman aged 25 to 45 with primary liver carcinoma and hepatitis B virus infection.

With respect to this clonotype: The germline gene is not matched at one end of the junction; a read error may be the cause. The V call is TRBV4-2, the J call TRBJ2-2; weak D call: TRBD2 (5 bases). Germline CDR1 LGHNA, CDR2 YNFKEQ. The CDR3 runs 15 residues. CDR3 sequence (DNA): TGTGCCAGCAGCCAAGAGCCGGGAAACACCGGGGAGATGTTTTTT. It codes for CASSQEPGNTGEMFF.

This clonotype occurred a few times. A junction end diverges from the germline sequence, so it may reflect a read error. The chain is built from TRBV11-3 and TRBJ2-1; 12 bases line up with TRBD2. This CDR3 is built from 15 residues. CDR1 is SGHNT and CDR2 is YENEEA in the germline V gene. CDR3 coding DNA: TGTGCCAGCAGCCGACTAGCGGGGGTGGGGCATGAGCAGATCTTC. Amino acid sequence: CASSRLAGVGHEQIF.

Concerning this clonotype itself: Sequence at one end of the junction differs from germline and may be a read error. The CDR3 here is CASSLVGREEAQCF. The CDR3 bases are TGTGCCAGCAGCTTAGTAGGGCGCGAAGAGGCCCAGTGCTTC. This chain connects TRBV11-1 to TRBJ2-5; D is unclear. The germline V gene has CDR1 SGHAT and CDR2 FQDESV (reference sequence). The CDR3 has 14 amino acids. Based on the CDR3 plus reference TRBV11-1 and TRBJ2-5, the full variable domain is EAEVAQSPRYKITEKSQAVAFWCDPISGHATLYWYRQILGQGPELLVQFQDESVVDDSQLPKDRFSAERLKGVDSTLKIQPAELGDSAMYLCASSLVGREEAQCFGPGTRLLVL.

CDR3 residues: CALHGASPPCTGELFF. The CDR3 bases are TGTGCCCTTCATGGCGCTTCGCCGCCTTGCACTGGGGAGCTGTTTTTT. The chain combines TRBV25-1 with TRBJ2-2; D gene unclear. Looked up from germline, CDR1 is MGHDK and CDR2 is SYGVNS. The CDR3 has 16 amino acids. V lost 11 bases and J 8 bases, leaving 27 bases between the germline ends.

Turning to this clonotype: Germline is not matched at one junction end, which may reflect a read error. The V gene is TRBV4-1, the J gene TRBJ2-3, with 7 bases that match TRBD1. The J call may be incorrect, as the DNA end agrees better with TRBJ1-5. Germline V gives CDR1 MGHRA, CDR2 YSYEKL. The CDR3 sequence is 20 residues long. The CDR3 loop is CANSPQQGGSILAGTDTQHF. The CDR3 region has the DNA TGCGCCAACAGCCCGCAACAAGGGGGCTCTATACTAGCGGGCACAGATACGCAGCATTTT.

In regard to this clonotype: Compared with germline, one end of the junction differs, possibly owing to a read error. The genes are TRBV10-3 and TRBJ2-5, with unresolved D. The CDR3 is 15 residues long. Per the germline V gene, CDR1 is ENHRY and CDR2 is SYGVKD. CDR3 residues: CAISESATRQEIQYF. CDR3 coding DNA: TGTGCCATCAGTGAATCAGCTACCAGACAAGAGATCCAGTACTTC.

In regard to this clonotype: Germline is not matched at one junction end, which may reflect a read error. The chain has TRBV28 and TRBJ2-3; tentatively, D is TRBD2 (6 bases). From germline, CDR1 is MDHEN and CDR2 SYDVKM. There are 15 residues in the CDR3. DNA of the CDR3: TGTGCCAGCACTCGAACTAGCTGGGTGTCAGATACGCGGTATTTT. This encodes CASTRTSWVSDTRYF.

The V gene is TRBV4-2, the J gene TRBJ1-2; the D is unclear. Germline V CDR1 and CDR2: LGHNA, YNFKEQ. V shed 3 bases and J shed 7 bases, with 18 bases lying between them. The CDR3 loop spans 15 amino acids. The CDR3 region has the DNA TGTGCCAGCAGCCATGAGGTGCAGAGGTACTGTGGCTACACCTTC. Its protein product is CASSHEVQRYCGYTF.

V is TRBV6-5 and J is TRBJ2-2; perhaps TRBD2 as D (5 bases). CDR1 and CDR2 from the germline V gene are MNHEY and SVGAGI. The length of the CDR3 is 15 residues. V was shortened by 4 bases and J by 4 bases, with 13 bases between the two germline ends. The CDR3 coding sequence is TGTGCCAGCAGTTCACGGAGAGGGTTCACCGGGGAGCTGTTTTTT. Amino acid sequence: CASSSRRGFTGELFF.

This clonotype was detected once. In this CDR3 the conserved last residue, phenylalanine or tryptophan, is missing, so a read error is likely. The V and J genes are TRBV4-1 and TRBJ2-5; D is possibly TRBD2 (5 bases). The CDR3 totals 13 residues. Germline CDR1 MGHRA, CDR2 YSYEKL. Trimming pared 9 bases from V and 5 bases from J, leaving 16 bases between. CDR3 loop: CASTNPRDETQYL. CDR3 in DNA: TGCGCCAGTACTAATCCGAGGGATGAGACCCAGTACCTC.

The rearrangement uses TRBV10-2 and TRBJ1-3, with 8 bases aligning to TRBD1. The CDR3 contains 16 residues. Germline V gene data show CDR1 as WSHSY and CDR2 as SAAADI. V lost 8 bases and J lost 4; bases outside the gene matches: 13. The CDR3, as DNA: TGCGCCAGCTGTCTTAGCCCAAGGACAGGGGGAAACACCATATATTTT. This codes for CASCLSPRTGGNTIYF.

The chain employs TRBV5-4 and TRBJ2-2; 9 bases agree with TRBD2. The CDR3 spans 15 residues. Germline values: CDR1 SGHNT, CDR2 YYREEE (reference sequence). V was clipped by 3 bases and J by 6 bases; unmatched bases: 6. The CDR3 DNA reads as TGTGCCAGCAGCTCCATGGCGGGAGGGCCCGGGGAGCTGTTTTTT. Residues: CASSSMAGGPGELFF.

This clonotype occurred once. Mismatch with germline at one junction end may stem from a read error. CDR3 residues: CPSSQDRWTGREQYF. CDR3 nucleotides: TGCCCCAGCAGCCAAGATCGATGGACAGGCCGGGAACAGTACTTC. The chain carries TRBV4-3 and TRBJ2-7, with 7 bases fitting TRBD1. Germline V gene sequence: CDR1 LGHNA, CDR2 YSLEER. The CDR3 length is 15 residues.

As regards this clonotype: No conserved phenylalanine or tryptophan ends this CDR3, so it is likely a read error. V and J are TRBV11-2 and TRBJ1-1, with 11 positions matching TRBD1. The CDR3 spans 20 residues. Germline CDR1 is SGHAT and CDR2 is FQNNGV. CDR3 in DNA: TGTGACAGCAGCGCTCGGGACAGGGGGTGCAAGAGGTGGGGTAACACTGAAGCTTTCCTT. Translated, it gives CDSSARDRGCKRWGNTEAFL.

On this clonotype: The junction departs from the called germline gene at one end, perhaps through a read error. This chain uses TRBV11-2 with TRBJ2-7; D uncertain. Germline V gene sequence: CDR1 SGHAT, CDR2 FQNNGV. The CDR3 covers 14 residues. The CDR3 DNA follows: TGTGCCAGCTGTTTAACGGACGCTGCCTACGAGCAATACTTC. This gives the protein CASCLTDAAYEQYF.

As concerns this clonotype: An end of the junction does not agree with germline; a read error may underlie this. The rearrangement uses TRBV4-3 and TRBJ2-1; D unresolved. Germline V CDR1 and CDR2: LGHNA, YSLEER. The CDR3 has 14 amino acids. The CDR3 DNA sequence: TGCGCCAGTAGCCACACAAAGCTGGTCAATGAGCAGTTCTTC. Translated, it gives CASSHTKLVNEQFF.

Concerning this clonotype itself: A read error may account for a junction end that differs from germline. This chain uses TRBV4-2 with TRBJ2-7; 10 bases map to TRBD1. CDR1 LGHNA and CDR2 YNFKEQ come from the germline V gene. This CDR3 region has 18 residues. CDR3 in amino acids: CVSNQEHLGQGGPREQYF. The DNA for the CDR3 is TGTGTCAGCAACCAGGAACATCTAGGACAGGGGGGACCGCGCGAGCAGTACTTC.

As to this clonotype: A read error is likely, as this CDR3 ends without the conserved phenylalanine or tryptophan. The chain has TRBV5-4 and TRBJ2-3; 7 nucleotides line up with TRBD2. CDR1 and CDR2 (germline): SGHNT, YYREEE (reference sequence). The CDR3 runs 18 residues. The CDR3 nucleotides are TGTACCAGCAGTAACCCGGCGGCTAGCGGTAGTCGGACAGATACGCAGTATTAT. It translates to CTSSNPAASGSRTDTQYY.

Details on this clonotype: The junction shows a germline mismatch at one end, possibly a read error. The V call is TRBV6-5, the J call TRBJ2-3; TRBD2 aligns across 8 bases. The CDR3 is 14 amino acids. From germline, CDR1 is MNHEY and CDR2 SVGAGI. As DNA, the CDR3 is TGTGTCAGCAACGAAGCGGGAGCTCAAGATACACAGTATTTT. It is translated as CVSNEAGAQDTQYF.

This clonotype was detected only once. A read error may produce the germline difference seen at one junction end. V and J are TRBV29-1 and TRBJ1-1, with TRBD1 identical over 10 bases. The germline V gene encodes CDR1 SQVTM and CDR2 ANQGSEA. CDR3 length: 12 residues. CDR3 nucleotides: TGCAGCGTCGAGACAGGGGGCACTGAGGCTCTCTTT. Residues: CSVETGGTEALF.

Regarding this clonotype: Germline and junction disagree at one end, which may indicate a read error. J is TRBJ2-1 and V is TRBV11-3, with 7 bases lining up with TRBD2. CDR1 and CDR2 (germline): SGHNT, YENEEA. There are 15 residues in the CDR3. The CDR3 is CASSLLVGGGYEQLF. CDR3 nucleotides: TGTGCCAGCAGCCTGCTAGTGGGGGGGGGGTATGAGCAGTTATTC.

Turning to this clonotype: Since the CDR3 does not end with the conserved phenylalanine or tryptophan, this likely comes from a read error. The chain is built from TRBV11-2 and TRBJ1-1; D is perhaps TRBD1 (6 bases). This CDR3 is 20 amino acids long. The germline V gene has CDR1 SGHAT and CDR2 FQNNGV. In DNA form, the CDR3 reads TGTACCAGCAGCGCTCGGGACAAGGGGCGCAAGAGGTGGAGTAACGCTGAAGCTTTCTGT. It specifies CTSSARDKGRKRWSNAEAFC.